This T cell receptor (beta chain) derives from a study of blood T cell repertoires in COVID-19. Overall study context: T cells, B-cell-depleted T cells, or PBMCs provided the cDNA or gDNA that served as material.

After removal of 8 bases from V and 5 bases from J, the junction contained 6 bases not matched to a gene. There are 13 residues in the CDR3. Germline CDR1 and CDR2: MNHEY and SVGAGI. Sequencing used immunoSEQ multiplex PCR; TCRdb keeps in-frame clones, though not all of them. This sample yields about 270,000 clones, of which 84% are seen a single time; 8% to 9.5% belongs to the top ten. This sequence was found in a human donor in a cohort sampled during active COVID-19. Sequencing was carried out using peripheral blood. The rearrangement uses TRBV6-5 and TRBJ1-2, with TRBD1 identical over 9 bases. CDR3 sequence: CASQDRGKYGYTF. The CDR3, as DNA: TGTGCCAGCCAGGACAGGGGAAAGTATGGCTACACCTTC.